These 21 T cell receptor beta chains originate from one sample sequenced in a study of blood T cell repertoires in COVID-19. Only in-frame clones appear in the TCRdb table, and some are missing; sequencing was by immunoSEQ multiplex PCR. The sample contains roughly 63,000 clones, 80% to 90% of which appear only once. The sequencing input was peripheral blood. The receptors stem from a man between 45 and 60 years old with acute or convalescent COVID-19.

The chain joins TRBV3-1 (or the pseudogene TRBV3-2) to TRBJ1-1; D is possibly TRBD1 (5 bases). V was pared by 6 bases and J by 3 bases, with 17 bases between. CDR3 length: 15 amino acids. Germline V gives CDR1 LGHDT, CDR2 YNNKEL (reference sequence). Here the CDR3 reads CASRRGSGDYTEAFF. DNA of the CDR3: TGTGCCAGCAGACGGGGATCGGGGGATTACACTGAAGCTTTCTTT.

The chain has TRBV7-2 and TRBJ1-5; no definite D call. CDR1 and CDR2 (germline): SGHTA, FQGNSA. This CDR3 is 13 amino acids long. Trimming pared 1 base from V and 7 bases from J, leaving 8 bases between. CDR3 nucleotide sequence: TGTGCCAGCAGCTTAGGTCTCGGGCAGCCCCAGCATTTT. This translates into CASSLGLGQPQHF.

The chain has TRBV21-1 and TRBJ1-5; the table's TRBD1 call for D was not verified on the DNA. TRBV21-1 is a known pseudogene. The CDR3 spans 14 residues. CDR3 sequence reads: CASKWDRGHQPQHF. CDR3 coding DNA: TGTGCCAGCAAATGGGACAGGGGCCATCAGCCCCAGCATTTT.

The gene calls are TRBV19 and TRBJ1-5, with 8 bases aligning to TRBD1. The germline V gene encodes CDR1 LNHDA and CDR2 SQIVND (reference sequence). V gave up 5 bases and J gave up 0 bases; unmatched junction bases: 15. The CDR3 contains 19 residues. CDR3 sequence: CASSAGGDRRKYSNQPQHF. The CDR3 DNA follows: TGTGCCAGTAGTGCGGGCGGGGACAGGAGAAAATATAGCAATCAGCCCCAGCATTTT.

V and J are TRBV7-8 and TRBJ1-3; D unresolved. V was trimmed by 2 bases and J by 0 bases, leaving 8 bases between them. The CDR3 covers 15 residues. CDR1 and CDR2 from the germline V gene are SGHVS and FQNEAQ. CDR3 in DNA: TGTGCCAGCAGCTTAATGGAGATCTCTGGAAACACCATATATTTT. Encoded protein: CASSLMEISGNTIYF.

This clone appeared a single time. This chain uses TRBV24-1 with TRBJ2-1, with 7 bases fitting TRBD2. This CDR3 has 16 amino acids. V lost 5 bases to trimming and J lost 4 bases; unmatched junction nucleotides: 10. Germline CDR1 reads KGHDR; CDR2 reads SFDVKD. CDR3 sequence reads: CATSGESGGFYNEQFF. DNA of the CDR3: TGTGCCACCAGTGGGGAATCGGGGGGTTTTTACAATGAGCAGTTCTTC.

This clone occurred a few times. The V and J genes are TRBV2 and TRBJ2-2, with TRBD1 matching 7 bases. CDR1 is SNHLY, CDR2 FYNNEI, per germline. Trimming cost V 4 bases and J 3 bases; bases outside gene matches: 5. The CDR3 extends over 15 amino acids. As DNA, the CDR3 is TGTGCCAGCAGTGCTGTCGGACAGGACACCGGGGAGCTGTTTTTT. Its protein product is CASSAVGQDTGELFF.

The J gene is TRBJ2-1, the V gene TRBV29-1; 9 bases are shared with TRBD2. The CDR3 runs to 15 residues. Germline V lookup: CDR1 SQVTM, CDR2 ANQGSEA. V lost 3 bases to trimming and J lost 8 bases; unmatched junction nucleotides: 11. The CDR3 coding sequence is TGCAGCGTTGAGGGTAGCGGGGGCCTCCCCCATGAGCAGTTCTTC. Protein sequence: CSVEGSGGLPHEQFF.

This clone was picked up one time. The chain uses TRBV18 and TRBJ2-1, with D maybe TRBD1 (5 bases). Trimming removed 0 bases from V and 5 bases from J, with 14 bases in between. Germline-derived CDR1 and CDR2 are KGHSH and LQKENI. The CDR3 spans 16 residues. The CDR3 DNA is TGTGCCAGCTCACCACCGACAGACTTGATGCACAATGAGCAGTTCTTC. Amino acid sequence: CASSPPTDLMHNEQFF.

The CDR3 sequence: CATSGVYSNQPQHF. CDR3 in DNA: TGTGCCACCAGTGGAGTTTATAGCAATCAGCCCCAGCATTTT. The chain combines TRBV24-1 with TRBJ1-5; D gene unclear. In germline, CDR1 is KGHDR, CDR2 SFDVKD. Between the trimmed V and J ends, which lost 5 bases and 0 bases, there was a span of 7 bases. There are 14 residues in the CDR3.

This rearrangement joins TRBV30 to TRBJ2-1, with TRBD1 as a possible D gene (6 bases). Deletions cut 8 bases from V and 6 bases from J, with 17 bases between. The CDR3 is 13 amino acids. In germline, CDR1 is GTSNPN, CDR2 SVGIG (reference sequence). CDR3 region: CAVERLRGNEQFF. DNA for the CDR3: TGTGCCGTCGAACGGCTCAGGGGCAATGAGCAGTTCTTC.

The rearrangement uses TRBV5-1 and TRBJ2-5, with TRBD2 identical over 10 bases. This CDR3 contains 16 residues. V lost 3 bases to trimming and J lost 0 bases; unmatched junction nucleotides: 5. Germline CDR1 is SGHRS and CDR2 is YFSETQ. The CDR3 coding sequence is TGCGCCAGCAGCTCGCGACTAGCGGGCAACCAAGAGACCCAGTACTTC. Translating gives CASSSRLAGNQETQYF.

This clone was seen once. The rearrangement links TRBV25-1 to TRBJ2-3, with a weak D call TRBD2 (6 bases). The V gene lost 2 bases and the J gene lost 0 bases, with 15 bases spanning the gap. CDR1 and CDR2 from the germline V gene are MGHDK and SYGVNS. CDR3 length: 17 amino acids. The CDR3 protein is CASSEGRDLGSTDTQYF. The DNA of the CDR3 is TGTGCCAGCAGTGAAGGGCGGGATCTCGGCAGCACAGATACGCAGTATTTT. Combining the CDR3 with reference TRBV25-1 and TRBJ2-3 gives the whole variable domain EADIYQTPRYLVIGTGKKITLECSQTMGHDKMYWYQQDPGMELHLIHYSYGVNSTEKGDLSSESTVSRIRTEHFPLTLESARPSHTSQYLCASSEGRDLGSTDTQYFGPGTRLTVL.

In its sample, this clone was seen once. The V gene is TRBV5-8, the J gene TRBJ1-3, with unresolved D. Germline assignment: CDR1 SGHTS and CDR2 YDEGEE. CDR3 length: 16 residues. Deletions cut 1 base from V and 0 bases from J, with 11 bases between. The CDR3 reads CASSLYQMISGNTIYF. The CDR3 nucleotides read TGTGCCAGCAGCTTGTATCAGATGATCTCTGGAAACACCATATATTTT.

The chain carries TRBV27 and TRBJ2-4; 7 nucleotides align to TRBD1. Germline CDR1 is MNHEY and CDR2 is SMNVEV (reference sequence). This CDR3 has 16 amino acids. Germline trimming cut 4 bases from V and 5 bases from J; bases unmatched to any gene: 11. Here the CDR3 reads CASSSPTRDRQNIQYF. The CDR3 DNA follows: TGTGCCAGCAGTTCACCCACCCGGGACAGACAAAACATTCAGTACTTC.

V gene TRBV3-1 (or the pseudogene TRBV3-2) combines with J gene TRBJ2-1; 10 nucleotides align to TRBD2. CDR1 and CDR2 from the germline V gene are LGHDT and YNNKEL (reference sequence). This CDR3 has 16 amino acids. Unmatched junction bases numbered 10, after V lost 4 bases and J lost 7 bases. The CDR3 spells CASSPQLAGVENEQFF. CDR3 in DNA: TGTGCCAGCAGCCCGCAGCTAGCGGGAGTTGAAAATGAGCAGTTCTTC.

The chain couples TRBV12-3 or TRBV12-4 to TRBJ2-1; no reliable D call. V lost 5 bases to trimming and J lost 8 bases, with 10 bases between them. This CDR3 spans 12 amino acids. The CDR3, as DNA: TGTGCCAGCAGTAGACACCCAGATGAGCAGTTCTTC. Translated, it gives CASSRHPDEQFF.

The genes are TRBV6-6 and TRBJ1-3; the match to TRBD1 covers 8 bases. Germline values: CDR1 MNHNY, CDR2 SVGAGI (reference sequence). CDR3 length: 16 amino acids. The trim removed 5 bases at V and 0 bases at J, leaving 6 bases unmatched. For the CDR3, the DNA is TGTGCCAGCAGTGCGACAGGGGCCCTCTCTGGAAACACCATATATTTT. Translating gives CASSATGALSGNTIYF.

This clone was seen a handful of times. This chain uses TRBV5-4 with TRBJ2-5; TRBD1 matches 8 bases. The J segment lost 4 bases and the V segment lost 3 bases, leaving 5 bases of the junction unmatched. Germline assignment: CDR1 SGHNT and CDR2 YYREEE (reference sequence). The CDR3 runs to 14 residues. This CDR3 is CASSWTGSGETQYF. DNA of the CDR3: TGTGCCAGCAGCTGGACAGGGTCGGGAGAGACCCAGTACTTC.

This chain links TRBV19 with TRBJ1-5; the D is unclear. There are 13 residues in the CDR3. V was trimmed by 8 bases and J by 1 base, leaving 9 bases between them. Looked up from germline, CDR1 is LNHDA and CDR2 is SQIVND (reference sequence). The CDR3 coding sequence is TGTGCCAGTGCATCTATAAGCAATCAGCCCCAGCATTTT. Translation gives CASASISNQPQHF. Together with reference TRBV19 and TRBJ1-5, the CDR3 gives the full variable domain: DGGITQSPKYLFRKEGQNVTLSCEQNLNHDAMYWYRQDPGQGLRLIYYSQIVNDFQKGDIAEGYSVSREKKESFPLTVTSAQKNPTAFYLCASASISNQPQHFGDGTRLSIL.

The chain is built from TRBV18 and TRBJ1-1, with 8 bases identical to TRBD1. V shed 3 bases and J 3 bases; nucleotides not matched to a gene: 3. The CDR3 has 14 amino acids. Germline V gene lookup returns CDR1 KGHSH and CDR2 LQKENI. The CDR3 sequence: CASSPRTGYTEAFF. In nucleotides, the CDR3 is TGTGCCAGCTCACCCCGGACAGGGTACACTGAAGCTTTCTTT. Full variable domain (rest looked up from reference TRBV18 and TRBJ1-1): NAGVMQNPRHLVRRRGQEARLRCSPMKGHSHVYWYRQLPEEGLKFMVYLQKENIIDESGMPKERFSAEFPKEGPSILRIQQVVRGDSAAYFCASSPRTGYTEAFFGQGTRLTVV.